These T cell receptor beta chains were read from a single sample in a study of cytotoxic CD8 clonotypes in ibrutinib-treated CLL. Clones were read by immunoSEQ multiplex PCR, and TCRdb kept only the in-frame ones, dropping some. The sample carries roughly 70,000 clones, 75% to 85% recorded once. Specimen: PBMCs, collected at disease progression, from a patient treated with ibrutinib. These TCRs come from a human donor with chronic lymphocytic leukemia. Both conserved end residues are part of each CDR3. Each record gives: V gene, J gene, CDR3 protein.

TRBV7-2	TRBJ2-7	CAIRDRGSYEQYF
TRBV6-4	TRBJ2-1	CASSSTSGSSNEQFF
TRBV28	TRBJ1-2	CATERYRVNYGYTF
TRBV6-5	TRBJ1-5	CASSKTGDKQPQHF
TRBV11-2	TRBJ1-1	CASSLTGGTEAFF
TRBV5-1	TRBJ2-7	CASSLMTSGKWQYF
TRBV15	TRBJ1-2	CATSRDNDMFYGYTF
TRBV6-5	TRBJ2-7	CASSSSGTYEQYF
TRBV2	TRBJ2-1	CASGGGGEPYNEQFF
TRBV7-6	TRBJ1-5	CASSTGQGAPSWNQPQHF
TRBV7-3	TRBJ1-4	CASSLMGPPNEKLFF
TRBV5-4	TRBJ2-5	CASSLDDRPQETQYF
TRBV6-6	TRBJ2-1	CASSYSLNNEQFF
TRBV6-6	TRBJ2-7	CASSYSGTRTGEQYF
TRBV4-1	TRBJ2-7	CASSQGPQGGTYEQYF
TRBV5-4	TRBJ2-1	CASSWDIATSGDNEQFF
TRBV20-1	TRBJ2-5	CSASLRETQYF
TRBV30	TRBJ1-1	CACRKGVVTEAFF
TRBV4-1	TRBJ1-2	CASSQVPGQAGSNYGYTF